The 8 T cell receptor beta chains in this list originate from one sample, sequenced in a study of blood T cells in healthy people across ages. Alongside a J-beta primer mix, a sample-barcoded 5' primer served in a second PCR lasting roughly 7 to 11 cycles. One entry per CDR3 protein, called by TCRdb with MiXCR from the 5' RACE reads. In the table there are about 290,000 distinct CDR3 sequences, roughly 27% of which are singletons. The sequencing input was blood. The receptors here all came from a woman in her 70s in good health.

This clonotype was counted at least ten times. The chain joins TRBV7-9 to TRBJ1-6; possible D gene TRBD1, 6 bases. V was cut by 5 bases and J by 9 bases, with 17 bases left in between. Germline V CDR1 and CDR2: SEHNR, FQNEAQ (reference sequence). The CDR3 consists of 15 residues. The CDR3 here is CASSPQGLDGSPLHF. CDR3 nucleotides: TGTGCCAGCAGCCCACAGGGTTTAGACGGTTCACCCCTCCACTTT.

The chain carries TRBV29-1 and TRBJ2-3, with unresolved D. The germline V gene encodes CDR1 SQVTM and CDR2 ANQGSEA. This CDR3 comprises 12 residues. V lost 0 bases and J 8 bases, leaving 9 bases between the germline ends. The CDR3 sequence: CSVEDGFPTQYF. DNA for the CDR3: TGCAGCGTTGAAGACGGTTTCCCTACGCAGTATTTT.

This clonotype was seen a handful of times. This chain uses TRBV12-3 or TRBV12-4 with TRBJ2-1; 8 bases are shared with TRBD2. The DNA end lines up better with TRBJ2-5; the J call may be wrong. This CDR3 spans 14 amino acids. CDR3 sequence (DNA): TGTGCTTCCGGCCCCGGGACTAGGGGAGAGACCCAGTACTTC. This sequence encodes CASGPGTRGETQYF.

The CDR3 sequence is CASSVQGTQSYEQYF. CDR3 nucleotide sequence: TGTGCCAGCAGCGTACAGGGGACTCAGTCCTACGAGCAGTACTTC. The chain couples TRBV7-8 to TRBJ2-7; a weak D match, TRBD1 (7 bases). The germline CDR1 and CDR2 sequences are SGHVS and FQNEAQ. Trimming pared 5 bases from V and 1 base from J, leaving 15 bases between. This CDR3 is 15 amino acids long.

This sequence joins TRBV29-1 and TRBJ2-3, with D maybe TRBD2 (5 bases). The CDR3 is 14 residues long. Trimming removed 5 bases from V and 2 bases from J, with 14 bases in between. CDR1 and CDR2 from the germline V gene are SQVTM and ANQGSEA. The chain's CDR3 is CSVSNGMNTDTQYF. As DNA, the CDR3 is TGCAGCGTTAGTAACGGGATGAACACAGATACGCAGTATTTT.

The rearrangement uses TRBV25-1 and TRBJ2-1; 7 nucleotides match TRBD1. The closer fit of TRBJ2-7 to the DNA end suggests the J call may be wrong. The CDR3 extends over 13 amino acids. CDR1 and CDR2 from the germline V gene are MGHDK and SYGVNS. In DNA form, the CDR3 reads TGTGCCAGCAGTGCGGCAGGGGGATACGAGCAGTACTTC. It codes for CASSAAGGYEQYF.

This clonotype was counted between two and nine times. Here the CDR3 DNA reads TGCGCCACTACTAGCGGGGCGGGTGAGCAGTTCTTC. This translates into CATTSGAGEQFF. The chain employs TRBV10-2 and TRBJ2-5, with 10 bases identical to TRBD2. The J call may be incorrect, as the DNA end agrees better with TRBJ2-1. The CDR3 extends over 12 amino acids. From germline, CDR1 is WSHSY and CDR2 SAAADI.

The CDR3 region is CASSLVGVPHNSPLHF. The CDR3 region has the DNA TGTGCCAGCAGTTTGGTCGGGGTACCCCATAATTCACCCCTCCACTTT. The V call is TRBV28, the J call TRBJ1-6; D is undetermined. This CDR3 comprises 16 residues. Germline CDR1 reads MDHEN; CDR2 reads SYDVKM. The V end was cut by 3 bases, the J end by 5 bases, with 14 bases between.